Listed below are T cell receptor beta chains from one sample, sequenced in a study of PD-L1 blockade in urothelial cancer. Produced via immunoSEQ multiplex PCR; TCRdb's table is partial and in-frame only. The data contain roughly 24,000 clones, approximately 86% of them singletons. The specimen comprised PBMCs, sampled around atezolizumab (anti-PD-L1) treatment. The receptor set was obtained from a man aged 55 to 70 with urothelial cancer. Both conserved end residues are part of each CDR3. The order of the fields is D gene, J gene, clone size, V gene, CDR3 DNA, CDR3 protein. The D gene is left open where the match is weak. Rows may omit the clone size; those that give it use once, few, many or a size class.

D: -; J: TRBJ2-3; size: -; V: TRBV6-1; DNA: TGTGCCAGCCGACGTTCGGTCGGGACAGATACGCAGTATTTT; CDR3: CASRRSVGTDTQYF
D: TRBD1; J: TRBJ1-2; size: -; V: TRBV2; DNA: TGTGCCACCACACAGGGGGCTGGGGACTATGGCTACACCTTC; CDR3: CATTQGAGDYGYTF
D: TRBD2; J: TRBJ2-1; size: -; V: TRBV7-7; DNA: TGTGCTAGCAGCTTGGAAGGGGCTAGCGGGACTGAGCAGTTCTTC; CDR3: CASSLEGASGTEQFF
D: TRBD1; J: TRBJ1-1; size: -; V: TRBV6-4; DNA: TGTGCCAGCAGTGACTCGGCAGCAGGGGGGCACACTGAAGCTTTCTTT; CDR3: CASSDSAAGGHTEAFF
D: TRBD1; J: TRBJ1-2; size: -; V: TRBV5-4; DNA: TGTGCCAGCAGCCCGCCGGGACAGCTAACCTTCTATGGCTACACCTTC; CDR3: CASSPPGQLTFYGYTF
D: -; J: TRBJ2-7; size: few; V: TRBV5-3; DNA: TGTGCCAGAAGCTCGACTCCCGCTCTCCCGGCCTACGAGCAGTACTTC; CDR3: CARSSTPALPAYEQYF
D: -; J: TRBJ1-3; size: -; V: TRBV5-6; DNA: TGTGCCAGCAGCCCCTATTCCCGTGGAAACACCATATATTTT; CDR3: CASSPYSRGNTIYF
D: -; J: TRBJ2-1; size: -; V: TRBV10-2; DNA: TGCGCCAGCAAAAGACAGGCAAGCTCCTACAATGAGCAGTTCTTC; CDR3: CASKRQASSYNEQFF
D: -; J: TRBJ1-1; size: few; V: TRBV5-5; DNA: TGTGCCAGCAGCAAACAAGGTGCCGGGACATTCACTGAAGCTTTCTTT; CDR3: CASSKQGAGTFTEAFF
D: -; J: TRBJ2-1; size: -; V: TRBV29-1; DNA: TGCAGCGTTGGAGAGCGCAGGCTCTCCTACAATGAGCAGTTCTTC; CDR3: CSVGERRLSYNEQFF
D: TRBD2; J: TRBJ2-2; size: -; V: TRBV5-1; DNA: TGCGCCAGCAGCTGGACTAGCGGGTACACCGGGGAGCTGTTTTTT; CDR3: CASSWTSGYTGELFF
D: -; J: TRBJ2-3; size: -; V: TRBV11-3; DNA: TGTGCCAGCAGCCCCGGAGGGGGCCCGACAGATACGCAGTATTTT; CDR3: CASSPGGGPTDTQYF
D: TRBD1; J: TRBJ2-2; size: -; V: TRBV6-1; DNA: TGTGCCAGCAGGTTGACAGGGGTCACCGGGGAGCTGTTTTTT; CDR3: CASRLTGVTGELFF
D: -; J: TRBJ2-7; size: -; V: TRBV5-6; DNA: TGTGCCAGCAGCTCTCTGAGGTACGAGCAGTACTTC; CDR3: CASSSLRYEQYF
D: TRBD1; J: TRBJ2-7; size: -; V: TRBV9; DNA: TGTGCCAGCAGCGCCCCACAGGGGGCGGGCGAGCAGTACTTC; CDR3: CASSAPQGAGEQYF
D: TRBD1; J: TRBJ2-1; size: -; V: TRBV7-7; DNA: TGTGCTAGCAGCACGCAGACAGGGTCAGAGCAGTTCTTC; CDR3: CASSTQTGSEQFF
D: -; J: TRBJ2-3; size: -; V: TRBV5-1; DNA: TGCGCCAGCAGCTTGGACGGAGTAGGCACAGATACGCAGTATTTT; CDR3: CASSLDGVGTDTQYF
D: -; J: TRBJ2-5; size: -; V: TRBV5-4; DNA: TGTGCCAGCAGCTTGGCCCAGCAAGAGACCCAGTACTTC; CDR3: CASSLAQQETQYF
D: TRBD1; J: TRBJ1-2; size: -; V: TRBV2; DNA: TGTGCCAGCTACAGGGGGGCTAACTATGGCTACACCTTC; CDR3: CASYRGANYGYTF
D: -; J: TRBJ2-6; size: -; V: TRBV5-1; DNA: TGCGCCAGCAGCTTGCTGAGCTCTGGGGCCAACGTCCTGACTTTC; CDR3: CASSLLSSGANVLTF
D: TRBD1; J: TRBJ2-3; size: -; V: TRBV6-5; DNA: TGTGCCAGCAGGATTCAGGGGGCAGATACGCAGTATTTT; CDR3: CASRIQGADTQYF
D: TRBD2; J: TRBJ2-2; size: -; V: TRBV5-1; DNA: TGCGCCAGCAGCGGCGGACTAGCAGAACCCACCGGGGAGCTGTTTTTT; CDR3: CASSGGLAEPTGELFF
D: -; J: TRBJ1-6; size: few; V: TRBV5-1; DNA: TGCGCCAGCAGCTTGGGAGATATCTATAATTCACCCCTCCACTTT; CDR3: CASSLGDIYNSPLHF
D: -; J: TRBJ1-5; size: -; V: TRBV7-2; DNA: TGTGCCAGCAGCGCCAGGGCCGGGGGGAGCAATCAGCCCCAGCATTTT; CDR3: CASSARAGGSNQPQHF
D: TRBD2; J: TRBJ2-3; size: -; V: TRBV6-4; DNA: TGTGCCAGCAGTGGGACTAGTGGCCGGGCAGATACGCAGTATTTT; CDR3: CASSGTSGRADTQYF
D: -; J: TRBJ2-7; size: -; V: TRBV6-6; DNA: TGTGCCTGCGGAGGTACGATTTACGAGCAGTACTTC; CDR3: CACGGTIYEQYF
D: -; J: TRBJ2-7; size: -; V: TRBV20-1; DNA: TGCAGTGCTTACAACTACGAGCAGTACTTC; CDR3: CSAYNYEQYF
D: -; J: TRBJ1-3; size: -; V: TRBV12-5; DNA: TGTGCTAGTGGTTTGACGACCGGGGGCTCTGGAAACACCATATATTTT; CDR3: CASGLTTGGSGNTIYF
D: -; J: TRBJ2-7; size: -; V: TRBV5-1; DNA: TGCGCCAGCAGCACTGGGACACTTACCTACGAGCAGTACTTC; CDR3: CASSTGTLTYEQYF
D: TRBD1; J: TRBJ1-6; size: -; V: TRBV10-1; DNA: TGCGCCAGCAGTACCGGGACAGGGTCTAATTCACCCCTCCACTTT; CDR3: CASSTGTGSNSPLHF
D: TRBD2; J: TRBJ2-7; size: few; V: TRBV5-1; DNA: TGCGCCAGCCGACGGTGGCTAGCGGGGGAAGCCTACGAGCAGTACTTC; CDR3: CASRRWLAGEAYEQYF
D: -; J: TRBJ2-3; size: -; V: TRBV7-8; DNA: TGTGCCAGCAGCTTAACTGATGCTAGCACAGATACGCAGTATTTT; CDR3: CASSLTDASTDTQYF
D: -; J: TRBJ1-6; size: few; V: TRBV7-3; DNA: TGTGCCAGCAGCCCGTCCCCCGATAATTCACCCCTCCACTTT; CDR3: CASSPSPDNSPLHF
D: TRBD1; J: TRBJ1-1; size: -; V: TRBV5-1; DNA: TGCGCCAGCAGCTGGGGGGACAGGCCCAACACTGAAGCTTTCTTT; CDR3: CASSWGDRPNTEAFF
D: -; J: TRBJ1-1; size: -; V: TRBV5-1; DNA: TGCGCCAGCAGACCAACGACAGGGAACACTGAAGCTTTCTTT; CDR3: CASRPTTGNTEAFF
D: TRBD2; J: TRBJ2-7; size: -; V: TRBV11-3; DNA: TGTGCCAGCAGCTTAACTACTAGCGGGAACCCCTACGAGCAGTACTTC; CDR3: CASSLTTSGNPYEQYF
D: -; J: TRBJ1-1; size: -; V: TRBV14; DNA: TGTGCCAGCAGCCGACCAGGGCACACTGAAGCTTTCTTT; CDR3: CASSRPGHTEAFF
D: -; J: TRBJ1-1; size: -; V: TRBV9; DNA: TGTGCCAGCAGCGCCCTTGGGGGGGCGAGCACTGAAGCTTTCTTT; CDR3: CASSALGGASTEAFF
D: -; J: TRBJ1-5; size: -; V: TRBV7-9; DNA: TGTGCCAGCAGCTTAGGGCCAAATCAGCCCCAGCATTTT; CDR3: CASSLGPNQPQHF
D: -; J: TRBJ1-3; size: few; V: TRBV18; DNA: TGTGCCAGCAAACAGGGTCCAGGAAACACCATATATTTT; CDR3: CASKQGPGNTIYF
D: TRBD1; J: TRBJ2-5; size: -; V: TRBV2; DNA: TGTGCCAGCAGTGGACAGGGTCGGGCGCAAGAGACCCAGTACTTC; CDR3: CASSGQGRAQETQYF
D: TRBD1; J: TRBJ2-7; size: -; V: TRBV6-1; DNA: TGTGCCAGCAGTGATCGAGGGGGCCCCTACGAGCAGTACTTC; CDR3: CASSDRGGPYEQYF
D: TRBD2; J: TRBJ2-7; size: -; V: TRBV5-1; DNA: TGCGCCAGCAGAGGGTCTAGCGGGACCTACGAGCAGTACTTC; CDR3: CASRGSSGTYEQYF
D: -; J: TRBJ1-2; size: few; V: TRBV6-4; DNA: TGTGCCAGCAGGGCACAGGGAAAAGGGAACTATGGCTACACCTTC; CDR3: CASRAQGKGNYGYTF
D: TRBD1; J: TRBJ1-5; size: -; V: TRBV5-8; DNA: TGTGCCAGCAAGGAGACAGGGAGCAATCAGCCCCAGCATTTT; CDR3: CASKETGSNQPQHF
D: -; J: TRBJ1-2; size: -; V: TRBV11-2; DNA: TGTGCCAGCAGCTTAGATCTCACGGTCACCGGGGGCTACACCTTC; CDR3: CASSLDLTVTGGYTF
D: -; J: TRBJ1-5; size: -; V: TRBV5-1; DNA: TGCGCCAGCAGCTTGGATGAGTATAGCAATCAGCCCCAGCATTTT; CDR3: CASSLDEYSNQPQHF
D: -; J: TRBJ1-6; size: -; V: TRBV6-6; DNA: TGTGCCAGCAGTTACTCGGCAGGGGATAATTCACCCCTCCACTTT; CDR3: CASSYSAGDNSPLHF
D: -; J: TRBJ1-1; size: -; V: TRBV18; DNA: TGTGCCAGCTCACCGGACTTGAACACTGAAGCTTTCTTT; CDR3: CASSPDLNTEAFF
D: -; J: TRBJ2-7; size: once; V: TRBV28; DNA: TGTGCCAGCAGCTTAACCGGGATCTTCTACGAGCAGTACTTC; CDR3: CASSLTGIFYEQYF
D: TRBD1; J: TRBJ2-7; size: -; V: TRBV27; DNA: TGTGCCAGCAGTTTATCTCGAGTGCGGGCAGGGGGCGACTACGAGCAGTACTTC; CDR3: CASSLSRVRAGGDYEQYF
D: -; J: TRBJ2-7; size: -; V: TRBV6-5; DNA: TGTGCCAGCAGTTCCGTTAGCTCCTACGAGCAGTACTTC; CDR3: CASSSVSSYEQYF
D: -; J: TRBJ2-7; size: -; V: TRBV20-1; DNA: TGCAGTGCTAGACAGGAATACGAGCAGTACTTC; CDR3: CSARQEYEQYF
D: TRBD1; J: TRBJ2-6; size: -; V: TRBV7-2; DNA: TGTGCCAGCAGCTGGACAGGGAACGGGGCCAACGTCCTGACTTTC; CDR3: CASSWTGNGANVLTF
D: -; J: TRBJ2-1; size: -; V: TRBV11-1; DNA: TGTGCCAGCAGCACTTTTTCCGGACTAATTAAGCACGGGGAGCAGTTCTTC; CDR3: CASSTFSGLIKHGEQFF
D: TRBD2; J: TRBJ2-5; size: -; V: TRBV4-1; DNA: TGCGCCAGCAGCCAAGGGACTAGCGGGAGTATCCAGGAGACCCAGTACTTC; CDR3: CASSQGTSGSIQETQYF
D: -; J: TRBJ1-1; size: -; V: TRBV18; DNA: TGTGCCAGCTCACCACCGGTTGCAGGTGGGGCCATGAACACTGAAGCTTTCTTT; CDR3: CASSPPVAGGAMNTEAFF
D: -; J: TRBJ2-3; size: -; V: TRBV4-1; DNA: TGCGCCAGCCGACAGGGGGCGGCTAGCGGGAGTAAGGATACGCAGTATTTT; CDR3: CASRQGAASGSKDTQYF